The sequence of this TCR beta chain was determined in a study of somatic mutations in cytotoxic T cells in rheumatoid arthritis. In the study overall: Blood (around 29 ml EDTA) from each patient was taken right after diagnosis, before any treatment. Study-wide points: More than 20% of CD8+ cells belonged to the largest clone in about an eighth of the 65 patients. Rising age went with increasing CD8+ clonality in rheumatoid arthritis patients; healthy controls showed no such increase.

Sequenced by immunoSEQ multiplex PCR; TCRdb stores in-frame clones only, minus some. The repertoire consists of some 10,000 clones, with about 88% occurring once and the leading ten covering roughly 1.1%. Turning to this clone: Its antigen is not identified.

Per germline, CDR1 SGHNT and CDR2 YYREEE (reference sequence). This CDR3 spans 15 amino acids. V lost 3 bases to trimming and J lost 8 bases; unmatched junction nucleotides: 13. Sequenced sample: CD4+ T cells sorted from blood. The chain recombines TRBV5-4 with TRBJ1-2; 7 bases fit TRBD1. The receptor comes from a woman under 30 with rheumatoid arthritis. CDR3 loop: CASSSPFGGGGGYTF. The CDR3 bases are TGTGCCAGCAGCTCCCCCTTTGGAGGGGGCGGCGGCTACACCTTC.